This TCR beta chain was sequenced during a study of early T cells in non-severe SARS-CoV-2 infection. Looking at the study overall: RNA in bulk from unsorted whole blood was sequenced, and chains were unpaired. General study results and limits: Comparison of clonotypes with VDJdb favored anti-spike CD8 responses while missing private and CD4 specificities.

Unique molecular identifiers were affixed to single, distinct cDNA molecules. TCRdb redid the calling of the 5' RACE reads with MiXCR, one entry per CDR3 protein. The data hold 50,000 or so distinct CDR3 sequences, with 5.6% observed a single time. This clonotype was recorded many times. No antigen is known for it. V shed 7 bases and J shed 3 bases, with 8 bases lying between them. CDR3 length equals 12 residues. Per germline, CDR1 MNHNS and CDR2 SASEGT. The specimen sequenced was whole blood. The clonotype originates from an adult who was a healthcare worker with PCR-confirmed SARS-CoV-2 infection or an uninfected control (not recorded which). The chain carries TRBV6-1 and TRBJ2-3, with D maybe TRBD2 (6 bases). CDR3 amino acids: CASTGSTDTQYF. The CDR3 bases are TGTGCCAGCACCGGGAGTACAGATACGCAGTATTTT.